This T cell receptor (beta chain) was identified in a study of cytomegalovirus exposure and HLA in healthy donors. Looking at the study overall: The 120 validation repertoires, a later analysis reported, used the same platform as the 550 to 800 first-cohort repertoires.

Using immunoSEQ multiplex PCR, the repertoire was profiled, and TCRdb retains in-frame clones only, with some absent. This table has around 150,000 clones, around 82% appearing once. Study-wide results and limits: There were a few CMV-associated chains whose specificity for CMV antigens was confirmed in vitro.

The J segment lost 2 bases and the V segment lost 1 base, leaving 4 bases of the junction unmatched. Looked up from germline, CDR1 is PRHDT and CDR2 is FYEKMQ (reference sequence). The CDR3 has 16 amino acids. On this clone itself: Antigen unknown.

The specimen sequenced was PBMCs. The chain joins TRBV13 to TRBJ2-7; 11 bases are a match to TRBD2. The sequence was collected from a man aged 25 to 45 in good health and CMV-seropositive. Here the CDR3 DNA reads TGTGCCAGCAGCTTAGTACTAGCGGGAGTCACCTACGAGCAGTACTTC. Its translation: CASSLVLAGVTYEQYF.